This T cell receptor beta chain was identified during a study of blood T cells in healthy people across ages. The authors ran a second PCR of roughly 6 to 12 cycles using a sample-barcoded 5' primer and a J-beta primer mix. Every single cDNA molecule received a tag from a template-switch adaptor with 12 random nucleotides. MiXCR, run by TCRdb on the 5' RACE reads, gives a single entry per CDR3 protein. This sample has 850,000 to 1,300,000 distinct CDR3 sequences, with more than 35% found just once. Germline assignment: CDR1 SGHRS and CDR2 YFSETQ. The CDR3 is 14 residues long. With 8 bases clipped from V and 5 bases from J, the junction kept 8 bases outside the gene matches. Overall study findings and caveats: Naive T cell percentage showed a strong correlation with the diversity of TCR beta.

Note on this clonotype: The antigen is unknown.

This TCR came from a woman in her sixties in good health. J is TRBJ2-5 and V is TRBV5-1; 11 nucleotides align to TRBD2. The specimen sequenced was blood. The CDR3 spells CASSSGRVDETQYF. The CDR3 DNA sequence: TGCGCCAGTAGTAGCGGGAGGGTGGATGAGACCCAGTACTTC.